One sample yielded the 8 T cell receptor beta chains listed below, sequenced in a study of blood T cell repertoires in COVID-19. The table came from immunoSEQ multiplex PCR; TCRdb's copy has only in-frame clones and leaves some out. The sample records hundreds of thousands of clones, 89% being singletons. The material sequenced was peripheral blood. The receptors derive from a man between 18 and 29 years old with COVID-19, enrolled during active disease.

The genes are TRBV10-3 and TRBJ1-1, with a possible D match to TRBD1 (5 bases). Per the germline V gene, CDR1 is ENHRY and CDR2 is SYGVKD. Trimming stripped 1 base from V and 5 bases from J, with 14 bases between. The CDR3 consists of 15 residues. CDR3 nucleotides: TGTGCCATCAGTGAGTGGACACGAAGGAGAACTGAAGCTTTCTTT. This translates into CAISEWTRRRTEAFF.

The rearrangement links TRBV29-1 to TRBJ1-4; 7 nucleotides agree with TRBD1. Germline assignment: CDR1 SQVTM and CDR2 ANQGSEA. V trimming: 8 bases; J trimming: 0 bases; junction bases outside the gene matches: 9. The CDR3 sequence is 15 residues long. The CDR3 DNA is TGCAGCTCCAACACCGGGACAGCAACTAATGAAAAACTGTTTTTT. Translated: CSSNTGTATNEKLFF.

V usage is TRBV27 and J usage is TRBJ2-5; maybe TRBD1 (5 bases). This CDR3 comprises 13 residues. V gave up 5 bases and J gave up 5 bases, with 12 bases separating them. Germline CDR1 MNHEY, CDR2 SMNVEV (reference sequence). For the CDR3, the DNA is TGTGCCAGCAGTCCCAGGGCCCTGGAGACCCAGTACTTC. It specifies CASSPRALETQYF.

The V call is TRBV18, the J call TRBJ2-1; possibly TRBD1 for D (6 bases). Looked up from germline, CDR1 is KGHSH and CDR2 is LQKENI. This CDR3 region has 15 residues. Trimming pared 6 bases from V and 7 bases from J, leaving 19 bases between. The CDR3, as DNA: TGTGCCAGCTCTAGGAGTAACAGGGTGGATAATGAGCAGTTCTTC. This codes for CASSRSNRVDNEQFF.

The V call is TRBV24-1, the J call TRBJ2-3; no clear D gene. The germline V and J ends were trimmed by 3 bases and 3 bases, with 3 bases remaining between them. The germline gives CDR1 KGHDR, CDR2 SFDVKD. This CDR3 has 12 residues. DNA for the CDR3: TGTGCCACCAGTGATCGGACAGATACGCAGTATTTT. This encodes CATSDRTDTQYF.

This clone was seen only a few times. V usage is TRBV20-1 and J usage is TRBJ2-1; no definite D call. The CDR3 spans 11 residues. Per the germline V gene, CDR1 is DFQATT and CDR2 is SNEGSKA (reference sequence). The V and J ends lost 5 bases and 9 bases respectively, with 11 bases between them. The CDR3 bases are TGCAGTGCTCCTATTGTCCCTGAGCAGTTCTTC. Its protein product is CSAPIVPEQFF.

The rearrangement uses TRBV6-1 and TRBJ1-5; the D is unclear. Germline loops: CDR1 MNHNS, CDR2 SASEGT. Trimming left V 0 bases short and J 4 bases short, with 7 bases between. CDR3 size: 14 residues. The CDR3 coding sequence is TGTGCCAGCAGTGAAGCAGGCGGGAATCAGCCCCAGCATTTT. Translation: CASSEAGGNQPQHF.

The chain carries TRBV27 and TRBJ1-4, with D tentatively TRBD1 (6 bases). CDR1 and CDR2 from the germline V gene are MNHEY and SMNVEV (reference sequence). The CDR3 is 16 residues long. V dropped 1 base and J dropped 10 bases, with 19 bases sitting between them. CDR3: CASSLWSQGNYGKLFF. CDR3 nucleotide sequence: TGTGCCAGCAGTTTATGGTCTCAGGGGAACTATGGAAAACTGTTTTTT.